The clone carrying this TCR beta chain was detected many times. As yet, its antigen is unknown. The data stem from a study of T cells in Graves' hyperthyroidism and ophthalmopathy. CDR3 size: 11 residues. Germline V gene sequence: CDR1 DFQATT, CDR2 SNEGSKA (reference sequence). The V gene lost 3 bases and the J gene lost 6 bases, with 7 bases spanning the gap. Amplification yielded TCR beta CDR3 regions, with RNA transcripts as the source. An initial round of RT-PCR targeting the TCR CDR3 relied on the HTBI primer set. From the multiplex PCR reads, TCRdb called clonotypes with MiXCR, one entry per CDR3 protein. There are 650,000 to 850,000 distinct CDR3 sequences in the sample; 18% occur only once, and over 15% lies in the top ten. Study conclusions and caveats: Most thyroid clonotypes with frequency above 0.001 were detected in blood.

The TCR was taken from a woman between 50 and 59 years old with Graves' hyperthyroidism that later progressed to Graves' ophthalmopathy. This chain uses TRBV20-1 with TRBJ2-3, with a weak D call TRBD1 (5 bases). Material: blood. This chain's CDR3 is CSASHRDTQYF. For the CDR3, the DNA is TGCAGTGCTAGCCACAGGGATACGCAGTATTTT.